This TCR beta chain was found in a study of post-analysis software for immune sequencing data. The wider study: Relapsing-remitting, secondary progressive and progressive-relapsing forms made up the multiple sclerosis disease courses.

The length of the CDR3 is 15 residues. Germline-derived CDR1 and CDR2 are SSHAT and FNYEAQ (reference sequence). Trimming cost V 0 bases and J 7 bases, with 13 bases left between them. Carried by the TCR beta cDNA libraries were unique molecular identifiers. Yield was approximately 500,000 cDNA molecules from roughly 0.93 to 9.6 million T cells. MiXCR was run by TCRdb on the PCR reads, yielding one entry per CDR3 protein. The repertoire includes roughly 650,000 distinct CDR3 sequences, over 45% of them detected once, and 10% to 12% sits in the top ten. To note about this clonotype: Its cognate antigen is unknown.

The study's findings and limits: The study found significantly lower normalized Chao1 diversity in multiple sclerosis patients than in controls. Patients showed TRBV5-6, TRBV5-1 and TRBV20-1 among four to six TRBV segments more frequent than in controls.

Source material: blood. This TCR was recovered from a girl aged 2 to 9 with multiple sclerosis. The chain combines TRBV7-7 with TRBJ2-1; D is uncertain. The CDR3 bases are TGTGCCAGCAGCTTAGCGCCCGGGCGCCCGAATGAGCAGTTCTTC. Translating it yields CASSLAPGRPNEQFF.